This T cell receptor beta chain derives from a study of tissue T cells after allogeneic stem cell transplantation. Trimming cost V 5 bases and J 4 bases, with 13 bases left between them. There are 14 residues in the CDR3. Germline assignment: CDR1 SGHDT and CDR2 YYEEEE. The data were produced by immunoSEQ multiplex PCR, yet TCRdb's version contains in-frame clones alone and is incomplete. The table includes some 28,000 clones, approximately 83% detected once. J is TRBJ1-3 and V is TRBV5-6, with D perhaps matching TRBD1 (6 bases). The material was blood, obtained before transplantation. The receptor was derived from a woman aged 18-55 years who later had graft-versus-host disease after an allogeneic stem cell transplant. CDR3 DNA sequence: TGTGCCAGCAGAAAACGGGGGACAGGAAACACCATATATTTT. This translates into CASRKRGTGNTIYF. Looking up the rest from reference TRBV5-6 and TRBJ1-3 gives the full variable domain: DAGVTQSPTHLIKTRGQQVTLRCSPKSGHDTVSWYQQALGQGPQFIFQYYEEEERQRGNFPDRFSGHQFPNYSSELNVNALLLGDSALYLCASRKRGTGNTIYFGEGSWLTVV.